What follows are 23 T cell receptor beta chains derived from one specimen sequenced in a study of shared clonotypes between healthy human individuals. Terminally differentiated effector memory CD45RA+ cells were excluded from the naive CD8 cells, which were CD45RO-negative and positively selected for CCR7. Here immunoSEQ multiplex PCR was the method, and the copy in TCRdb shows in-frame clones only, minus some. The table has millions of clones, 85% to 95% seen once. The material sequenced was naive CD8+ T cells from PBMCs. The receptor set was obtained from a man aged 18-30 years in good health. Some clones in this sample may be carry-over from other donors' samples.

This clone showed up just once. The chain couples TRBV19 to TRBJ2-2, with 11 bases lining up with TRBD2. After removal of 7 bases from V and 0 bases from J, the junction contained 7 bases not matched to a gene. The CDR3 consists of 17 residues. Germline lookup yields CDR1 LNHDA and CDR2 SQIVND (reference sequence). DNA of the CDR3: TGTGCCAGTATGGGACTAGCGGAGACGGCGAACACCGGGGAGCTGTTTTTT. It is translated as CASMGLAETANTGELFF.

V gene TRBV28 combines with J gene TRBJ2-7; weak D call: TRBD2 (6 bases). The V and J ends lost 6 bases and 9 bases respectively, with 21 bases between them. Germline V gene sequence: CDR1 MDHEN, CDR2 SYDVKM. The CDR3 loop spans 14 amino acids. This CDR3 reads CASSLAGWGALQYF. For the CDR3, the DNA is TGTGCCAGCAGCCTCGCGGGGTGGGGCGCCCTGCAGTACTTC.

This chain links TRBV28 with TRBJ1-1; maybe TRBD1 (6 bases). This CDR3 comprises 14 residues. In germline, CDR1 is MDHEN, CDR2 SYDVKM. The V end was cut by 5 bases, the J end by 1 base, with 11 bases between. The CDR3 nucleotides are TGTGCCAGCAGTCCGACAGGAGCGAACACTGAAGCTTTCTTT. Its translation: CASSPTGANTEAFF.

CDR3 protein: CASSLGAGVYNEQFF. For the CDR3, the DNA is TGTGCCAGCAGCTTAGGGGCGGGAGTGTACAATGAGCAGTTCTTC. V is TRBV7-8 and J is TRBJ2-1; 7 bases fit TRBD2. The V gene end was trimmed by 1 base and the J gene end by 4 bases; junction bases not matched to a gene: 4. This CDR3 is built from 15 residues. The germline V gene encodes CDR1 SGHVS and CDR2 FQNEAQ.

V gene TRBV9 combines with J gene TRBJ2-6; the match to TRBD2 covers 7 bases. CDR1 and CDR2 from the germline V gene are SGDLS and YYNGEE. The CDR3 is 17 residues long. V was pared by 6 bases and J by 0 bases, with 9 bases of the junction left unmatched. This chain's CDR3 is CASNRLAESSGANVLTF. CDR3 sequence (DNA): TGTGCCAGCAATAGGCTAGCGGAGTCCTCTGGGGCCAACGTCCTGACTTTC.

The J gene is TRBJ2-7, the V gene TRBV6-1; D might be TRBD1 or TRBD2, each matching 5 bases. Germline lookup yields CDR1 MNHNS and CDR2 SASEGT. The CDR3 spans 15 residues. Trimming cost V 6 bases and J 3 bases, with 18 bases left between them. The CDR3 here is CASSQHRDVGYEQYF. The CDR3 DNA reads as TGTGCCAGCAGCCAACACCGGGACGTAGGCTACGAGCAGTACTTC.

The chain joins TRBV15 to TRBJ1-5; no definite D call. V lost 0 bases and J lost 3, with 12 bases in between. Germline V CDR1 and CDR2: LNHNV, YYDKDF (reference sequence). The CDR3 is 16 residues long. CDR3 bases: TGTGCCACCAGCAGAGAATACGGAGATATCAATCAGCCCCAGCATTTT. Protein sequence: CATSREYGDINQPQHF.

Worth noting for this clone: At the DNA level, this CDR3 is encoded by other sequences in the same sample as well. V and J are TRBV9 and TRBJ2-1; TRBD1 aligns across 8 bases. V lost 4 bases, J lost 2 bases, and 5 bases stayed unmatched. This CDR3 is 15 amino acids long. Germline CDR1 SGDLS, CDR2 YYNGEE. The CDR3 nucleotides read TGTGCCAGCAGCCCCGGGACAGGCACCTACAATGAGCAGTTCTTC. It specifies CASSPGTGTYNEQFF.

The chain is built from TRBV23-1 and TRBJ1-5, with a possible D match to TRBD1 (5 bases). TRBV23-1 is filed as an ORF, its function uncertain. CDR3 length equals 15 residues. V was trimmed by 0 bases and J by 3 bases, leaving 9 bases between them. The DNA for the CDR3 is TGCGCCAGCAGTCAATCGGAGGGGTACAATCAGCCCCAGCATTTT. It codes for CASSQSEGYNQPQHF.

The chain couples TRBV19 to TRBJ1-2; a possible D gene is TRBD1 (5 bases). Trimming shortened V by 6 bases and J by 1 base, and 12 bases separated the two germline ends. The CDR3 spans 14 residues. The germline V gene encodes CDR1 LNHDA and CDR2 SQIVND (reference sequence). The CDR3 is CASRPRDGNYGYTF. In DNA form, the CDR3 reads TGTGCCAGTAGACCCCGGGACGGTAACTATGGCTACACCTTC.

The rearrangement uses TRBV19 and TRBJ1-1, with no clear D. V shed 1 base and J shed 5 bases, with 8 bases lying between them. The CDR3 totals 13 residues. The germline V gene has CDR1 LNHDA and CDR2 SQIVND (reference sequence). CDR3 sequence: CASSIVRGTEAFF. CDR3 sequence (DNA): TGTGCCAGTAGTATAGTCCGAGGTACTGAAGCTTTCTTT.

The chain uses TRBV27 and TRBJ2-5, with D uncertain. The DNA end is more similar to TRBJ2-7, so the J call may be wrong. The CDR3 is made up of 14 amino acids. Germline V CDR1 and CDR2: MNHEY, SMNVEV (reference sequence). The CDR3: CASSLSRASYEQYF. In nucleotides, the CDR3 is TGTGCCAGCAGTTTATCTCGCGCCTCCTACGAGCAGTACTTC.

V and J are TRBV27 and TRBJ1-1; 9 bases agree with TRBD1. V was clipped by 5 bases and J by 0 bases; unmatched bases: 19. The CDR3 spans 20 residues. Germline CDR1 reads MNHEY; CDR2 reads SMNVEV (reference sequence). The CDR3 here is CASSPLGTGYGMGMNTEAFF. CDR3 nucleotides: TGTGCCAGCAGTCCCCTAGGGACAGGGTATGGGATGGGGATGAACACTGAAGCTTTCTTT.

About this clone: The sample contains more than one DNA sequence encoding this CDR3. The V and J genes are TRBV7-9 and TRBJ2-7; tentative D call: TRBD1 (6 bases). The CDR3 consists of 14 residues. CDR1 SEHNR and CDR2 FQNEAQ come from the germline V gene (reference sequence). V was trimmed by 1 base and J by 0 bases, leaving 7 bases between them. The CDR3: CASSLGTVSYEQYF. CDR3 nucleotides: TGTGCCAGCAGCTTAGGGACAGTCTCCTACGAGCAGTACTTC.

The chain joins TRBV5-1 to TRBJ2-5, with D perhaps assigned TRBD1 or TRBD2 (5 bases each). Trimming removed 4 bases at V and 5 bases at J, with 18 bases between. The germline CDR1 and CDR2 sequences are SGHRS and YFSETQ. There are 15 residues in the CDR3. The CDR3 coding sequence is TGCGCCAGCAGCCCACTTGGGACCGCGAGGGAGACCCAGTACTTC. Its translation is CASSPLGTARETQYF.

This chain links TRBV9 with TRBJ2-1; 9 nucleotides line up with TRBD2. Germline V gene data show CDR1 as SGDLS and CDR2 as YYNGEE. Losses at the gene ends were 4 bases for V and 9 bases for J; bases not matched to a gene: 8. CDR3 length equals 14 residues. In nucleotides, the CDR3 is TGTGCCAGCAGCCCCCCTAGCGGGACCCGTGAGCAGTTCTTC. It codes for CASSPPSGTREQFF. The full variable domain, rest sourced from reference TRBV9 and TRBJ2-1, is DSGVTQTPKHLITATGQRVTLRCSPRSGDLSVYWYQQSLDQGLQFLIQYYNGEERAKGNILERFSAQQFPDLHSELNLSSLELGDSALYFCASSPPSGTREQFFGPGTRLTVL.

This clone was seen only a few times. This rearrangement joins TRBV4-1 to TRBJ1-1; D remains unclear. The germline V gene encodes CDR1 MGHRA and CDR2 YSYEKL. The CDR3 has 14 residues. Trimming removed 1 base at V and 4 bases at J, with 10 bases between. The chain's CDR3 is CASSQGRWSTEAFF. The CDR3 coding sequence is TGCGCCAGCAGCCAAGGGCGGTGGAGCACTGAAGCTTTCTTT.

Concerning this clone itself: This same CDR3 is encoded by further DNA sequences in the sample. CDR3 sequence (DNA): TGTGCCAGCAGCAGGGGGAACACTGAAGCTTTCTTT. Its translation: CASSRGNTEAFF. This chain joins TRBV27 and TRBJ1-1; maybe TRBD1 (6 bases). Germline V lookup: CDR1 MNHEY, CDR2 SMNVEV (reference sequence). CDR3 length: 12 residues. Trimming stripped 6 bases from V and 1 base from J, with 6 bases between.

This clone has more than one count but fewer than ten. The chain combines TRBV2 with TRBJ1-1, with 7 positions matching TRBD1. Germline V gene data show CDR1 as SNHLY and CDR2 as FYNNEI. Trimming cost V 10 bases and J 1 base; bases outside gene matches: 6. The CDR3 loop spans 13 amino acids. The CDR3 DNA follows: TGTGCCACCCAGACAGGGAGGAACACTGAAGCTTTCTTT. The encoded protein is CATQTGRNTEAFF.

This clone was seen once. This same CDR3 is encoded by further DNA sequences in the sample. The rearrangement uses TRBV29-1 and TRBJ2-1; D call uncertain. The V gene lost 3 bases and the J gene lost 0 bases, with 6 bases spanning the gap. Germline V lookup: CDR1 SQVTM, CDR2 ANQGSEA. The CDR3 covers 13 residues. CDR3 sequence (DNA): TGCAGCGTTGAGGACCGCTCCTACAATGAGCAGTTCTTC. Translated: CSVEDRSYNEQFF.

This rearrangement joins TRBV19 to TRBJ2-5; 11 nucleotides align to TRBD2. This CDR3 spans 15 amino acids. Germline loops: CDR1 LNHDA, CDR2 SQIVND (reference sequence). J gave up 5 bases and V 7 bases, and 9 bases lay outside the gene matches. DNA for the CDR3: TGTGCCAGTACCAGGACTAGCGGGCAGAGGGAGACCCAGTACTTC. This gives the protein CASTRTSGQRETQYF.

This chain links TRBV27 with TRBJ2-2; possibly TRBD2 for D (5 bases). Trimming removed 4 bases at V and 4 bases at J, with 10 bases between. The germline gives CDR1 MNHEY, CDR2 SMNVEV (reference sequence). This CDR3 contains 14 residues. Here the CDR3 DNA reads TGTGCCAGCAGTTCACTAGGGATCACCGGGGAGCTGTTTTTT. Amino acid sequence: CASSSLGITGELFF.

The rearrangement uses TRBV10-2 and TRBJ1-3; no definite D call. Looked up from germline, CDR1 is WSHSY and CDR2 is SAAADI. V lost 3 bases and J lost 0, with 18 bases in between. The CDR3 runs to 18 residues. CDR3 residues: CASSDRVYGTYSGNTIYF. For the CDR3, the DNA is TGCGCCAGCAGTGATAGGGTTTACGGCACATACTCTGGAAACACCATATATTTT.